The rows below give T cell receptor beta chains drawn from one sample of a study of vaccination and CD4 T cells after COVID-19. TCRdb analysed the PCR reads with MiXCR anew, one entry per CDR3 protein. Found here are tens of thousands of distinct CDR3 sequences, 66% of them singletons; the top ten hold 3.7%. No cognate antigen is known for these TCRs. The sequenced material came from CD4+ T cells from blood, cultured in vitro. These receptors were taken from a human donor who had recovered from COVID-19. The CDR3 runs from the conserved cysteine through the conserved F or W. The D gene is left open where the match is weak. The size entry is marked missing in some rows and otherwise reads once, few, many or a size class.

j_call: TRBJ1-4; d_call: .; v_call: TRBV7-2; clone_size: few; cdr3_nt: TGTGCCAGCAGCTTATCAGGGGTTGGTGAAAAACTGTTTTTT; cdr3_aa: CASSLSGVGEKLFF
j_call: TRBJ2-2; d_call: TRBD1; v_call: TRBV7-3; clone_size: medium-sized; cdr3_nt: TGTGCCAGCAGCTTAAAGGGGGCTGCGAACACCGGGGAGCTGTTTTTT; cdr3_aa: CASSLKGAANTGELFF
j_call: TRBJ2-2; d_call: TRBD2; v_call: TRBV24-1; clone_size: .; cdr3_nt: TGTGCCACCAACCCTAGCGGGAGGTCCGGGGAGCTGTTTTTT; cdr3_aa: CATNPSGRSGELFF
j_call: TRBJ2-3; d_call: .; v_call: TRBV18; clone_size: .; cdr3_nt: TGTGCCAGCTCACCCGAGACTAACACAGATACGCAGTATTTT; cdr3_aa: CASSPETNTDTQYF
j_call: TRBJ1-1; d_call: .; v_call: TRBV7-2; clone_size: .; cdr3_nt: TGTGCCAGCAGCTTAGGGGTTGTGAACACTGAAGCTTTCTTT; cdr3_aa: CASSLGVVNTEAFF
j_call: TRBJ2-3; d_call: .; v_call: TRBV20-1; clone_size: .; cdr3_nt: TGCAGTGCTAGCGGAATTGGGGCTAGCACAGATACGCAGTATTTT; cdr3_aa: CSASGIGASTDTQYF
j_call: TRBJ1-1; d_call: .; v_call: TRBV7-2; clone_size: .; cdr3_nt: TGTGCCAGCACCCGCGCCGCGTCAGGCTTCGGGGCTTTCTTT; cdr3_aa: CASTRAASGFGAFF
j_call: TRBJ1-2; d_call: .; v_call: TRBV6-1; clone_size: .; cdr3_nt: TGTGCCAGCAGTGAAGGGGGCTGGGGTCCCCTCTTC; cdr3_aa: CASSEGGWGPLF
j_call: TRBJ2-7; d_call: .; v_call: TRBV6-2/TRBV6-3; clone_size: .; cdr3_nt: TGTGCCAGCAGTCGCGGACTCCTTTATGAGCAGTACTTC; cdr3_aa: CASSRGLLYEQYF
j_call: TRBJ2-3; d_call: TRBD2; v_call: TRBV20-1; clone_size: few; cdr3_nt: TGCAGTGCTAGTTTCGGGGGGGCTCGCACAGATACGCAGTATTTT; cdr3_aa: CSASFGGARTDTQYF
j_call: TRBJ2-5; d_call: .; v_call: TRBV7-3; clone_size: .; cdr3_nt: TGTGCCAGCAGCGCGGGGGCAGGCGTTCTAGAGACCCAGTACTTC; cdr3_aa: CASSAGAGVLETQYF
j_call: TRBJ1-5; d_call: .; v_call: TRBV30; clone_size: .; cdr3_nt: TGTGCCTGGAGTAAATCGGGTTCTCAGCCCCAGCATTTT; cdr3_aa: CAWSKSGSQPQHF
j_call: TRBJ2-1; d_call: .; v_call: TRBV28; clone_size: .; cdr3_nt: TGTGCCAGCAGTCCAACCTCAGGGGTCTCAAACAATGAGCAGTTCTTC; cdr3_aa: CASSPTSGVSNNEQFF
j_call: TRBJ2-3; d_call: TRBD2; v_call: TRBV12-3/TRBV12-4; clone_size: .; cdr3_nt: TGTGCCAGCAGCCCGACTAGCGCAGATACGCAGTATTTT; cdr3_aa: CASSPTSADTQYF
j_call: TRBJ2-6; d_call: .; v_call: TRBV24-1; clone_size: once; cdr3_nt: TGTGCCACCCAGGACAGTACAGGGGCCAACGTCCTGACTTTC; cdr3_aa: CATQDSTGANVLTF
j_call: TRBJ2-5; d_call: .; v_call: TRBV21-1; clone_size: few; cdr3_nt: TGTGCCAGCAGCACTCGTGCGTGGACGGGGAAAGAGACCCAGTACTTC; cdr3_aa: CASSTRAWTGKETQYF
j_call: TRBJ1-1; d_call: TRBD1; v_call: TRBV24-1; clone_size: .; cdr3_nt: TGTGCCACCGCAGACAGGGATACTGAAGCTTTCTTT; cdr3_aa: CATADRDTEAFF
j_call: TRBJ1-4; d_call: TRBD1; v_call: TRBV6-1; clone_size: few; cdr3_nt: TGTGCCAGCAGCCCGACAGGGGATGAAAAACTGTTTTTT; cdr3_aa: CASSPTGDEKLFF
j_call: TRBJ1-1; d_call: .; v_call: TRBV11-3; clone_size: .; cdr3_nt: TGTGCCAGCAGCCCCAGAGCCCAGGGGTTCCGGAACACTGAAGCTTTCTTT; cdr3_aa: CASSPRAQGFRNTEAFF
j_call: TRBJ2-2; d_call: TRBD2; v_call: TRBV11-3; clone_size: few; cdr3_nt: TGTGCCAGCAGCTTAGGGACTAGCGAGATATCCGGGGAGCTGTTTTTT; cdr3_aa: CASSLGTSEISGELFF
j_call: TRBJ1-1; d_call: .; v_call: TRBV7-2; clone_size: .; cdr3_nt: TGTGCCAGCAGCTTCGGACCCACGAACACTGAAGCTTTCTTT; cdr3_aa: CASSFGPTNTEAFF
j_call: TRBJ2-7; d_call: TRBD2; v_call: TRBV7-9; clone_size: .; cdr3_nt: TGTGCCAGCAGCCGGCTAGCGGGAGGGAAGGGGACCTACGAGCAGTACTTC; cdr3_aa: CASSRLAGGKGTYEQYF
j_call: TRBJ2-5; d_call: TRBD2; v_call: TRBV24-1; clone_size: once; cdr3_nt: TGTGCCACCAGTGGGGGACTAGCGGGAAGAGAGACCCAGTACTTC; cdr3_aa: CATSGGLAGRETQYF
j_call: TRBJ2-3; d_call: TRBD2; v_call: TRBV20-1; clone_size: .; cdr3_nt: TGCAGTGCTAGAGGGGGGGGAGATACGCAGTATTTT; cdr3_aa: CSARGGGDTQYF
j_call: TRBJ2-1; d_call: TRBD2; v_call: TRBV6-2/TRBV6-3; clone_size: few; cdr3_nt: TGTGCCAGCAGTTACTCGCTAGCGGGGGGGCATGAGCAGTTCTTC; cdr3_aa: CASSYSLAGGHEQFF
j_call: TRBJ1-4; d_call: TRBD1; v_call: TRBV7-9; clone_size: .; cdr3_nt: TGTGCCAGCAGCCCAGGGACAGGGGGACCAAATGAAAAACTGTTTTTT; cdr3_aa: CASSPGTGGPNEKLFF
j_call: TRBJ2-7; d_call: .; v_call: TRBV5-5; clone_size: .; cdr3_nt: .; cdr3_aa: CASSFGPGQGIYEQYF
j_call: TRBJ2-3; d_call: TRBD2; v_call: TRBV7-9; clone_size: .; cdr3_nt: TGTGCCAGCAGCGAGGGACTAGCGATCACAGATACGCAGTATTTT; cdr3_aa: CASSEGLAITDTQYF
j_call: TRBJ2-7; d_call: .; v_call: TRBV4-2; clone_size: .; cdr3_nt: TGTGCCAGCAGCCAAGAGGGCAGGGTCTACGAGCAGTACTTC; cdr3_aa: CASSQEGRVYEQYF
j_call: TRBJ2-5; d_call: TRBD2; v_call: TRBV6-2/TRBV6-3; clone_size: once; cdr3_nt: TGTGCCAGCAGTGCTAGCGGAGTCGGGGGGTACCAAGAGACCCAGTACTTC; cdr3_aa: CASSASGVGGYQETQYF
j_call: TRBJ2-5; d_call: TRBD2; v_call: TRBV19; clone_size: .; cdr3_nt: TGTGCCAGTAGTATAAGGGCTAGCGGGAGCCCGTACCAAGAGACCCAGTACTTC; cdr3_aa: CASSIRASGSPYQETQYF
j_call: TRBJ1-6; d_call: .; v_call: TRBV20-1; clone_size: .; cdr3_nt: TGCAGTGCACGGAGGGCCGGGGAGTCCTATAATTCACCCCTCCACTTT; cdr3_aa: CSARRAGESYNSPLHF
j_call: TRBJ2-7; d_call: .; v_call: TRBV7-2; clone_size: .; cdr3_nt: TGTGCCAGCAGCTTAGTTACCGGACCCGAGTACGAGCAGTACTTC; cdr3_aa: CASSLVTGPEYEQYF
j_call: TRBJ1-2; d_call: TRBD1; v_call: TRBV7-2; clone_size: .; cdr3_nt: TGTGCCAGCAGCTTAGACCCAGGGGGGGTCTATGGCTACACCTTC; cdr3_aa: CASSLDPGGVYGYTF
j_call: TRBJ2-7; d_call: .; v_call: TRBV20-1; clone_size: .; cdr3_nt: TGCAGTGCTAGAGATCAGCCGACCTACGAGCAGTACTTC; cdr3_aa: CSARDQPTYEQYF
j_call: TRBJ2-7; d_call: TRBD1; v_call: TRBV5-1; clone_size: .; cdr3_nt: TGCGCCAGCAAGGAGACAGGGGCCAGGACTATCTCCTACGAGCAGTACTTC; cdr3_aa: CASKETGARTISYEQYF
j_call: TRBJ1-2; d_call: .; v_call: TRBV6-1; clone_size: .; cdr3_nt: TGTGCCAGCAGTACAGGGCATGGCTACACCTTC; cdr3_aa: CASSTGHGYTF
j_call: TRBJ2-3; d_call: TRBD1; v_call: TRBV7-2; clone_size: .; cdr3_nt: TGTGCCAGCAGCTCCGGGACAGGGGGGTGGGGAGATACGCAGTATTTT; cdr3_aa: CASSSGTGGWGDTQYF
j_call: TRBJ1-5; d_call: TRBD1; v_call: TRBV12-3/TRBV12-4; clone_size: .; cdr3_nt: TGTGCCAGCAGTCCTACAGGGGTCAATCAGCCCCAGCATTTT; cdr3_aa: CASSPTGVNQPQHF
j_call: TRBJ1-6; d_call: TRBD1; v_call: TRBV4-1; clone_size: .; cdr3_nt: TGCGCCAGCAGCCAAGATCGAGGACAGGGCAATTCACCCCTCCACTTT; cdr3_aa: CASSQDRGQGNSPLHF
j_call: TRBJ1-6; d_call: .; v_call: TRBV7-8; clone_size: .; cdr3_nt: TGTGCCAGCAGCTGGGGGATGGCAAGGTCACCCCTCCACTTT; cdr3_aa: CASSWGMARSPLHF
j_call: TRBJ1-5; d_call: .; v_call: TRBV28; clone_size: .; cdr3_nt: TGTGCCAGCAGTTCCCAAGACGGGGTGGGTCAGCCCCAGCATTTT; cdr3_aa: CASSSQDGVGQPQHF
j_call: TRBJ2-5; d_call: .; v_call: TRBV4-3; clone_size: .; cdr3_nt: TGCGCCAGCAGCCAAGATTACAGGTGGAGTACGTACCAAGAGACCCAGTACTTC; cdr3_aa: CASSQDYRWSTYQETQYF
j_call: TRBJ1-1; d_call: .; v_call: TRBV6-1; clone_size: .; cdr3_nt: TGTGCCAGCACTATACAGGGCGGGTGGACTGAAGCTTTCTTT; cdr3_aa: CASTIQGGWTEAFF
j_call: TRBJ2-1; d_call: TRBD1; v_call: TRBV2; clone_size: .; cdr3_nt: TGTGCCAGCGGGGGGACAGGCAAATACAATGAGCAGTTCTTC; cdr3_aa: CASGGTGKYNEQFF
j_call: TRBJ1-2; d_call: .; v_call: TRBV4-3; clone_size: .; cdr3_nt: TGCGCCAGCAGCCAAGACCGAGGCAGGGGCTATGGCTACACCTTC; cdr3_aa: CASSQDRGRGYGYTF
j_call: TRBJ1-5; d_call: TRBD1; v_call: TRBV7-2; clone_size: .; cdr3_nt: TGTGCCAGCAGCTTAGGACAGGGTGAGACCCAGCATTTT; cdr3_aa: CASSLGQGETQHF
j_call: TRBJ2-2; d_call: .; v_call: TRBV12-3/TRBV12-4; clone_size: .; cdr3_nt: TGTGCCAGCAGTAAAAGTGAATACGGGGGGCTGTTTTTT; cdr3_aa: CASSKSEYGGLFF